Below are 2 T cell receptor beta chains sequenced from a single sample in a study of cytomegalovirus exposure and HLA in healthy donors. Amplification used 60 Vbeta primers and 13 Jbeta primers. Generated by immunoSEQ multiplex PCR, the TCRdb table keeps only in-frame clones and is missing some. Of roughly 150,000 clones listed, about 66% are singletons. Specimen: PBMCs. The receptors stem from a human donor in good health.

This clone was observed once. The V and J genes are TRBV7-3 and TRBJ2-2; 8 bases match TRBD2. The germline gives CDR1 SGHTA, CDR2 FQGTGA. V dropped 2 bases and J dropped 4; count of bases not matched to a gene: 9. The CDR3 totals 17 residues. Here the CDR3 DNA reads TGTGCCAGCAGCTTAGCGGGAGGCCCCGGAGGCACCGGGGAGCTGTTTTTT. This encodes CASSLAGGPGGTGELFF.

The rearrangement uses TRBV5-1 and TRBJ1-1, with D tentatively TRBD1 (6 bases). Germline V gene data show CDR1 as SGHRS and CDR2 as YFSETQ. The CDR3 consists of 14 residues. The V end lost 4 bases, the J end lost 6 bases, and 16 bases lay between the germline ends. The CDR3 DNA reads TGCGCCAGCAGCCTGCTTAGAGGGGGGGCTGAAGCTTTCTTT. Translated: CASSLLRGGAEAFF.